One sample yielded the 29 T cell receptor beta chains listed below, sequenced in a study of shared clonotypes between healthy human individuals. This table comes from immunoSEQ multiplex PCR, and its TCRdb copy is limited to in-frame clones, with some not included. There are around 95,000 clones in the sample; under 70% occur only once, and roughly 40% lies in the top ten. The specimen was memory CD8+ T cells sorted from blood. Subset meaning: CD45RO+ cells pooled with CCR7-negative TemRA cells. The receptors were gathered from a man younger than 40 in good health.

The chain combines TRBV5-5 with TRBJ2-7, with 11 bases fitting TRBD2. In germline, CDR1 is SGHKS, CDR2 YYEKEE (reference sequence). J was trimmed by 3 bases and V by 5 bases; bases with no gene match: 7. The CDR3 contains 15 residues. The CDR3: CASRLTSGSLYEQYF. In DNA, the CDR3 is TGTGCCAGCAGGCTCACTAGCGGGAGTCTCTACGAGCAGTACTTC. Based on the CDR3 plus reference TRBV5-5 and TRBJ2-7, the full variable domain is DAGVTQSPTHLIKTRGQQVTLRCSPISGHKSVSWYQQVLGQGPQFIFQYYEKEERGRGNFPDRFSARQFPNYSSELNVNALLLGDSALYLCASRLTSGSLYEQYFGPGTRLTVT.

This sequence joins TRBV4-1 and TRBJ1-5; no firm D call. CDR1 MGHRA and CDR2 YSYEKL come from the germline V gene. The V end was cut by 2 bases, the J end by 7 bases, with 21 bases between. The CDR3 length is 17 residues. The CDR3 DNA sequence: TGCGCCAGCAGCCAAACCCTTATTAAGGGAGGTGGACAGCCCCAGCATTTT. Translated, it gives CASSQTLIKGGGQPQHF.

V and J are TRBV25-1 and TRBJ1-1, with D possibly being TRBD1 (6 bases). The CDR3 is 14 residues long. The germline gives CDR1 MGHDK, CDR2 SYGVNS. Trimming cost V 2 bases and J 11 bases, with 18 bases left between them. CDR3: CASSEAGETDVAFF. The CDR3 DNA is TGTGCCAGCAGTGAAGCAGGGGAAACAGATGTGGCTTTCTTT.

Regarding this clone: One end of the junction varies from germline; a read error may be responsible. The rearrangement uses TRBV2 and TRBJ1-5; D is perhaps TRBD1 (6 bases). CDR1 and CDR2 (germline): SNHLY, FYNNEI. The CDR3 consists of 14 residues. The CDR3 region is CASNEGQNNQPQHF. In nucleotides, the CDR3 is TGTGCCAGCAATGAAGGACAGAACAATCAGCCCCAGCATTTT.

This clone was seen a handful of times. This chain joins TRBV9 and TRBJ2-7, with a weak D call TRBD2 (5 bases). This CDR3 has 14 amino acids. Trimming shortened V by 3 bases and J by 3 bases, and 13 bases separated the two germline ends. Germline loops: CDR1 SGDLS, CDR2 YYNGEE. This CDR3 reads CASSAGVVDYEQYF. CDR3 DNA: TGTGCCAGCAGCGCCGGGGTTGTGGACTACGAGCAGTACTTC.

The chain recombines TRBV29-1 with TRBJ2-7, with TRBD1 as a possible D gene (5 bases). CDR3 length: 12 residues. CDR1 and CDR2 from the germline V gene are SQVTM and ANQGSEA. V lost 2 bases and J lost 7, with 12 bases in between. The CDR3 sequence: CSVESQGPEQYF. The CDR3 region has the DNA TGCAGCGTTGAATCCCAGGGTCCGGAGCAGTACTTC.

J is TRBJ2-7 and V is TRBV6-6; TRBD2 matches 11 bases. Germline V gene lookup returns CDR1 MNHNY and CDR2 SVGAGI (reference sequence). The trim removed 2 bases at V and 3 bases at J, leaving 0 bases unmatched. The CDR3 loop spans 14 amino acids. Here the CDR3 reads CASSYGTSGYEQYF. For the CDR3, the DNA is TGTGCCAGCAGTTACGGGACTAGCGGCTACGAGCAGTACTTC.

For this clone: Other nucleotide sequences from this sample produce the same CDR3. The chain couples TRBV9 to TRBJ2-5; 10 nucleotides line up with TRBD2. J lost 5 bases, V lost 1 base, and 5 bases had no gene match. Germline V gene data show CDR1 as SGDLS and CDR2 as YYNGEE. The CDR3 runs to 15 residues. The CDR3 loop is CASSVSGRASETQYF. In DNA form, the CDR3 reads TGTGCCAGCAGCGTAAGCGGGAGGGCGTCTGAGACCCAGTACTTC.

The chain carries TRBV7-6 and TRBJ1-6, with TRBD1 as a possible D gene (5 bases). V was shortened by 5 bases and J by 6 bases, with 14 bases between the two germline ends. In germline, CDR1 is SGHVS, CDR2 FNYEAQ. CDR3 size: 15 residues. CDR3 protein: CASSQNRDGNSPLHF. The CDR3 DNA reads as TGTGCCAGCAGCCAAAACCGGGACGGTAATTCACCCCTCCACTTT.

This clone was seen ten or more times. The rearrangement joins TRBV30 to TRBJ2-5; D is possibly TRBD2 (5 bases). The germline V gene has CDR1 GTSNPN and CDR2 SVGIG (reference sequence). The CDR3 spans 14 residues. V gave up 1 base and J gave up 4 bases, with 13 bases separating them. The CDR3: CAWSATSTGETQYF. The CDR3 DNA is TGTGCCTGGAGTGCTACTAGTACCGGAGAGACCCAGTACTTC.

The chain links TRBV13 to TRBJ1-5, with 8 positions matching TRBD1. V was clipped by 0 bases and J by 4 bases; unmatched bases: 2. The germline CDR1 and CDR2 sequences are PRHDT and FYEKMQ (reference sequence). The CDR3 runs to 15 residues. CDR3: CASSLGTGVNQPQHF. In DNA, the CDR3 is TGTGCCAGCAGCTTAGGGACAGGGGTTAATCAGCCCCAGCATTTT.

The table lists this clone with a count of one. The CDR3 spells CASSIIVTGAADTQYF. The CDR3 DNA reads TGTGCCAGTAGTATAATAGTTACAGGGGCGGCAGATACGCAGTATTTT. This chain connects TRBV19 to TRBJ2-3, with 7 bases matching TRBD1. This CDR3 has 16 residues. Per germline, CDR1 LNHDA and CDR2 SQIVND (reference sequence). The trim removed 2 bases at V and 4 bases at J, leaving 9 bases unmatched.

The rearrangement joins TRBV5-6 to TRBJ2-1, with TRBD2 matching 8 bases. Germline CDR1 SGHDT, CDR2 YYEEEE. The junction had 6 bases not matched to a gene; V was cut back by 3 bases and J by 1 base. This CDR3 contains 16 residues. The CDR3 sequence: CASSSLLAESYNEQFF. CDR3 coding DNA: TGTGCCAGCAGCTCTTTACTAGCGGAATCCTACAATGAGCAGTTCTTC.

There are many counts of this clone. The chain carries TRBV6-1 and TRBJ2-7; D call uncertain. V shed 5 bases and J shed 2 bases, with 10 bases lying between them. Germline CDR1 and CDR2: MNHNS and SASEGT. The length of the CDR3 is 13 residues. The CDR3 region is CASSYNRAYEQYF. The CDR3 DNA follows: TGTGCCAGCAGTTATAACAGAGCCTACGAGCAGTACTTC.

The V and J genes are TRBV5-5 and TRBJ1-2, with 8 bases lining up with TRBD1. The germline CDR1 and CDR2 sequences are SGHKS and YYEKEE (reference sequence). The CDR3 contains 14 residues. Trimming cost V 0 bases and J 7 bases; bases outside gene matches: 5. The CDR3 DNA is TGTGCCAGCAGCTTGGACCAGGGGGCGCGTGGCTACACCTTC. Encoded protein: CASSLDQGARGYTF.

There are many counts of this clone. The CDR3 DNA follows: TGCGCCAGCGAGGGACTAGCGGGAGACAATGAGCAGTTCTTC. Protein: CASEGLAGDNEQFF. The chain joins TRBV10-2 to TRBJ2-1, with 14 nucleotides matching TRBD2. Germline CDR1 reads WSHSY; CDR2 reads SAAADI. This CDR3 has 14 amino acids. V was clipped by 8 bases and J by 5 bases; unmatched bases: 2.

The J gene is TRBJ2-1, the V gene TRBV10-2; D possibly corresponds to TRBD1 (6 bases). V shed 3 bases and J shed 6 bases, with 21 bases lying between them. The CDR3 has 17 residues. Per the germline V gene, CDR1 is WSHSY and CDR2 is SAAADI. CDR3 in DNA: TGCGCCAGCAGTGAAGGTAACACAGGGTATCTAGGCAATGAGCAGTTCTTC. Protein sequence: CASSEGNTGYLGNEQFF.

In its sample, this clone ranks as medium-sized. Distinct nucleotide sequences in the sample also encode this CDR3. The V gene is TRBV28, the J gene TRBJ1-5, with D possibly being TRBD1 (6 bases). The CDR3 spans 16 residues. Looked up from germline, CDR1 is MDHEN and CDR2 is SYDVKM. Trimming took 8 bases from V and 6 from J, leaving 23 bases between them. The CDR3 is CASLTGTLSSSQPQHF. The CDR3 DNA is TGTGCCAGCCTTACCGGGACACTATCGTCAAGTCAGCCCCAGCATTTT.

The V call is TRBV14, the J call TRBJ2-1, with D perhaps TRBD1 (5 bases). The germline V and J ends were trimmed by 4 bases and 7 bases, with 26 bases remaining between them. This CDR3 contains 18 residues. Germline V gene lookup returns CDR1 SGHDN and CDR2 FVKESK. The CDR3 protein is CASSRAGLGFLRVNEQFF. The CDR3 DNA reads as TGTGCCAGCAGCCGCGCAGGGCTTGGATTCCTCCGAGTTAATGAGCAGTTCTTC.

The sample holds a few counts of this clone. The genes are TRBV30 and TRBJ2-1; possible D gene TRBD1, 5 bases. The CDR3 is made up of 12 amino acids. The V and J ends lost 0 bases and 8 bases respectively, with 8 bases between them. Germline loops: CDR1 GTSNPN, CDR2 SVGIG (reference sequence). The CDR3 loop reads CAWSVPRDEQFF. CDR3 DNA sequence: TGTGCCTGGAGTGTCCCCAGGGATGAGCAGTTCTTC.

This clone was seen a few times. This rearrangement joins TRBV30 to TRBJ2-7, with 7 bases that match TRBD1. This CDR3 spans 17 amino acids. CDR1 is GTSNPN and CDR2 is SVGIG in the germline V gene (reference sequence). Trimming took 0 bases from V and 6 from J; bases not matched to a gene: 17. CDR3 sequence (DNA): TGTGCCTGGAGTGTCCGTGGTTCGACAGGGTTTGTTCGCGAGCAGTACTTC. As protein: CAWSVRGSTGFVREQYF.

To note about this clone: One junction end disagrees with the germline gene, perhaps due to a read error. The chain joins TRBV6-5 to TRBJ2-3; 9 bases align to TRBD2. The V gene's germline CDR1 is MNHEY and CDR2 SVGAGI. The CDR3 runs to 15 residues. CDR3 DNA: TGCGCCAGCGCGGGCCCAAGCGGGAGGCCAGATACGCAGTATTTT. This gives the protein CASAGPSGRPDTQYF.

The genes are TRBV5-4 and TRBJ1-4; D unclear. This CDR3 has 15 amino acids. The V end was cut by 2 bases, the J end by 5 bases, with 13 bases between. Germline lookup yields CDR1 SGHNT and CDR2 YYREEE (reference sequence). The CDR3: CASSFTDEKNEKLFF. DNA for the CDR3: TGTGCCAGCAGCTTTACGGACGAGAAGAATGAAAAACTGTTTTTT.

This clone was counted only a few times. V is TRBV6-1 and J is TRBJ2-1, with 11 bases fitting TRBD2. Unmatched junction bases numbered 6, after V lost 2 bases and J lost 9 bases. This CDR3 spans 15 amino acids. The germline V gene has CDR1 MNHNS and CDR2 SASEGT. DNA of the CDR3: TGTGCCAGCAGTGAATTTAGCGGGAGGGCCGGTGAGCAGTTCTTC. Translating it yields CASSEFSGRAGEQFF.

The chain has TRBV6-6 and TRBJ2-1; D possibly matches TRBD1 or TRBD2 (5 bases each). Germline-derived CDR1 and CDR2 are MNHNY and SVGAGI (reference sequence). V shed 0 bases and J shed 11 bases, with 8 bases lying between them. The CDR3 length is 12 residues. CDR3 nucleotide sequence: TGTGCCAGCAGTTACTCCGGGACGCAGCAGTTCTTC. Amino acids: CASSYSGTQQFF.

CDR3 in amino acids: CASSESGGRGTDTQYF. The CDR3 DNA follows: TGTGCCAGCAGTGAATCCGGCGGGAGAGGCACAGATACGCAGTATTTT. V usage is TRBV25-1 and J usage is TRBJ2-3; 7 nucleotides align to TRBD2. CDR1 is MGHDK and CDR2 is SYGVNS in the germline V gene. The CDR3 has 16 amino acids. The junction had 5 bases not matched to a gene; V was cut back by 1 base and J by 1 base.

The chain employs TRBV6-4 and TRBJ2-7; D not certain. The CDR3 contains 13 residues. Trimming shortened V by 5 bases and J by 5 bases, and 13 bases separated the two germline ends. CDR1 and CDR2 from the germline V gene are MRHNA and SNTAGT. The CDR3 region has the DNA TGTGCCAGCAGTTACTTTACTGCTAACGAGCAGTACTTC. Amino acid sequence: CASSYFTANEQYF.

The V gene is TRBV10-1, the J gene TRBJ2-3; D might be TRBD2 (6 bases). CDR3 size: 15 residues. V lost 4 bases, J lost 4 bases, and 15 bases lay in between. Germline V lookup: CDR1 WNHNN, CDR2 SYGVQD (reference sequence). CDR3: CASSGTGRFPDTQYF. The CDR3 DNA follows: TGCGCCAGCAGTGGGACTGGGAGGTTTCCAGATACGCAGTATTTT.

This sequence joins TRBV9 and TRBJ1-2; D may be TRBD1 (6 bases). This CDR3 contains 14 residues. CDR1 is SGDLS, CDR2 YYNGEE, per germline. Trimming took off 5 bases at V and 4 bases at J, with 15 bases between the two ends. In nucleotides, the CDR3 is TGTGCCAGCAGTCCTTCTTTGACAGGCTATGGCTACACCTTC. This gives the protein CASSPSLTGYGYTF. Using reference TRBV9 and TRBJ1-2 for the parts outside the CDR3, the full variable domain is DSGVTQTPKHLITATGQRVTLRCSPRSGDLSVYWYQQSLDQGLQFLIQYYNGEERAKGNILERFSAQQFPDLHSELNLSSLELGDSALYFCASSPSLTGYGYTFGSGTRLTVV.